This T cell receptor beta chain came from a study of cytomegalovirus exposure and HLA in healthy donors. Germline lookup yields CDR1 SGHAT and CDR2 FQNNGV. V shed 5 bases, J shed 4 bases, and the junction held 10 bases outside the gene matches. The CDR3 sequence is 15 residues long. Assay: immunoSEQ multiplex PCR; the TCRdb copy retains only in-frame clones and omits some. The top ten clones hold about 3% of a sample with around 200,000 clones, around 88% of them seen once. This TCR was recovered from a woman aged 18 to 35 in good health and CMV-seronegative. Sequenced material: PBMCs. The rearrangement uses TRBV11-2 and TRBJ2-7; 8 bases line up with TRBD1. CDR3 sequence (DNA): TGTGCCAGCAGCCCCGCCTCAGGGGGCCGGTACGAGCAGTACTTC. It yields the protein CASSPASGGRYEQYF.